This T cell receptor beta chain was retrieved from a study of T-cell reconstitution after alpha-beta-depleted transplantation in children. Researchers prepared the TCRbeta library using unique molecular identifiers, the study reports. One entry per CDR3 protein results from TCRdb running MiXCR on the PCR reads. Of some 350,000 distinct CDR3 sequences listed, under 20% are singletons. There are a few counts of this clonotype. Trimming removed 6 bases at V and 6 bases at J, with 15 bases between. This CDR3 is built from 14 residues. Germline V gene lookup returns CDR1 SGHTA and CDR2 FQGNSA. This material consisted of PBMCs, mostly from graft donor cells, taken 360 days after TCRalphabeta/CD19-depleted stem cell transplant. The clonotype comes from a male patient between 2 and 15 years old who had a stem cell transplant for acute lymphoblastic leukemia, so the T cells may come from the graft donor. The chain joins TRBV7-2 to TRBJ2-1; no clear D gene. CDR3 sequence reads: CASSRTFRGNEQFF. In nucleotides, the CDR3 is TGTGCCAGCAGTAGGACCTTCCGCGGCAATGAGCAGTTCTTC.